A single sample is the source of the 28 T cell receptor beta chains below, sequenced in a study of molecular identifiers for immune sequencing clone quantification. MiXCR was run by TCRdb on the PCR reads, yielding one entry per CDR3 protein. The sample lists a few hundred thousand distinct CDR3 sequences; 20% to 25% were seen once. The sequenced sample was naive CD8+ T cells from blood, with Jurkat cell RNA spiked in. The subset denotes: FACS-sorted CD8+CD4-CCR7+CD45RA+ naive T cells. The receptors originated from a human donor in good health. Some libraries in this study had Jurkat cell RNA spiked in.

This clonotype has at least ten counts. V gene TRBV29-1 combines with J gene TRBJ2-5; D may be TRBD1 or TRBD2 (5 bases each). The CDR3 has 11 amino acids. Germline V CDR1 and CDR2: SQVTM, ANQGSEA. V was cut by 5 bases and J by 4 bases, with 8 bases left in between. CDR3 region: CSVRDGETQYF. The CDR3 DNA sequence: TGCAGCGTTAGGGACGGAGAGACCCAGTACTTC. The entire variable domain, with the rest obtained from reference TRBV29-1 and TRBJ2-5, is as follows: SAVISQKPSRDICQRGTSLTIQCQVDSQVTMMFWYRQQPGQSLTLIATANQGSEATYESGFVIDKFPISRPNLTFSTLTVSNMSPEDSSIYLCSVRDGETQYFGPGTRLLVL.

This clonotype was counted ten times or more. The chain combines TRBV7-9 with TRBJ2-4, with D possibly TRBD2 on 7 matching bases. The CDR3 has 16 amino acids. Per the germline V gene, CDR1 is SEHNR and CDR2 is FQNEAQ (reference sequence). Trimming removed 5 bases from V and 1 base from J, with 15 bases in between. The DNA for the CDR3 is TGTGCCAGCAGCCCCCGAGGGGGGGTCGCCAAAAACATTCAGTACTTC. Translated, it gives CASSPRGGVAKNIQYF.

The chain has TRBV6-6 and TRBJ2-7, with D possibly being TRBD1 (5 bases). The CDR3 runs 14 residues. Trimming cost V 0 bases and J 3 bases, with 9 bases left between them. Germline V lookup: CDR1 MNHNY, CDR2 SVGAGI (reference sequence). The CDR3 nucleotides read TGTGCCAGCAGTTACTCCCAGGGCAGCTACGAGCAGTACTTC. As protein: CASSYSQGSYEQYF.

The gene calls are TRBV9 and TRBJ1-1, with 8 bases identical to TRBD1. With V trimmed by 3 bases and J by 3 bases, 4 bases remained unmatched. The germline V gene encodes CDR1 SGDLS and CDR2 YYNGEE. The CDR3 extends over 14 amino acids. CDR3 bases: TGTGCCAGCAGCGCACCGACAGGGGACACTGAAGCTTTCTTT. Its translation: CASSAPTGDTEAFF.

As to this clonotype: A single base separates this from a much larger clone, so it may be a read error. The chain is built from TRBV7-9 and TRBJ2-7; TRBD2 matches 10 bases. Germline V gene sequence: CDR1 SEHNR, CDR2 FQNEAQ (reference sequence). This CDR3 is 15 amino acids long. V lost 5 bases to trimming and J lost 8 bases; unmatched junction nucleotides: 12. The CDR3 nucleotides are TGTGCCAGCAGCCCTAGCGGGGGACTTCCTACCAAGCAGTACTTC. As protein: CASSPSGGLPTKQYF.

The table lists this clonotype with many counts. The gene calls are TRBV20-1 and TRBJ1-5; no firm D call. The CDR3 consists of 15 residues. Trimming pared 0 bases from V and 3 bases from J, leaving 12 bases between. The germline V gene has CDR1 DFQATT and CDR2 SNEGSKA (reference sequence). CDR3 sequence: CSARDLEGHNQPQHF. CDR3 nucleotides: TGCAGTGCTAGAGACCTAGAAGGGCACAATCAGCCCCAGCATTTT.

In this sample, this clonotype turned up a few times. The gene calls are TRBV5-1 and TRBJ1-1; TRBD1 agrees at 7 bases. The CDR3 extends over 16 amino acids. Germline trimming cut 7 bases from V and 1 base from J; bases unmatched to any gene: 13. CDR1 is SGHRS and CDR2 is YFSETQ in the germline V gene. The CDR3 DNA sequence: TGCGCCAGCTTCGCCCCCCACCAGGGGGAGAACACTGAAGCTTTCTTT. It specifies CASFAPHQGENTEAFF.

The CDR3 protein is CASSLDGSGALSGANVLTF. The CDR3 region has the DNA TGTGCCAGCAGCTTGGACGGATCTGGGGCCCTCTCTGGGGCCAACGTCCTGACTTTC. The chain couples TRBV5-6 to TRBJ2-6; D is perhaps TRBD1 (5 bases). Trimming shortened V by 0 bases and J by 0 bases, and 16 bases separated the two germline ends. The CDR3 consists of 19 residues. CDR1 and CDR2 (germline): SGHDT, YYEEEE.

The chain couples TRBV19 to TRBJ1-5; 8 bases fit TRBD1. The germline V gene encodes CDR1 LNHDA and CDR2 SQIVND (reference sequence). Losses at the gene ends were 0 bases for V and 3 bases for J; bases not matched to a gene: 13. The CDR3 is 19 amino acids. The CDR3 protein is CASSIDLFKWTGINQPQHF. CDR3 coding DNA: TGTGCCAGTAGTATAGATCTGTTCAAATGGACAGGGATCAATCAGCCCCAGCATTTT.

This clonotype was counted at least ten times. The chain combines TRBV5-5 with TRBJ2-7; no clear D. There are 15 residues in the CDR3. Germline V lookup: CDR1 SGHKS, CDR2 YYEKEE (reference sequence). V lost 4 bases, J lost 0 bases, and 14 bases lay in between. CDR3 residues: CASSPVGFSSYEQYF. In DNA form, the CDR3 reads TGTGCCAGCAGCCCGGTGGGGTTCAGCTCCTACGAGCAGTACTTC.

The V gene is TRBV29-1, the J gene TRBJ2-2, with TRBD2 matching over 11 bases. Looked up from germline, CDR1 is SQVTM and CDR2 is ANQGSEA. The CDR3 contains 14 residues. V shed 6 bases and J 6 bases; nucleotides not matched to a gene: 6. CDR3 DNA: TGCAGCGTATTTAGCGGGGGGGAGGCCGGGGAGCTGTTTTTT. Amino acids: CSVFSGGEAGELFF.

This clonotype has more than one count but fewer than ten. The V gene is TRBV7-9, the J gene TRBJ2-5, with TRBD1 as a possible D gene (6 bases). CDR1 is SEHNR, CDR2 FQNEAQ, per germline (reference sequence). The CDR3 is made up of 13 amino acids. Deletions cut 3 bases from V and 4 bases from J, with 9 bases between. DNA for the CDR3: TGTGCCAGCAGCTTGGGGGCTTCAGAGACCCAGTACTTC. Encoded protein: CASSLGASETQYF.

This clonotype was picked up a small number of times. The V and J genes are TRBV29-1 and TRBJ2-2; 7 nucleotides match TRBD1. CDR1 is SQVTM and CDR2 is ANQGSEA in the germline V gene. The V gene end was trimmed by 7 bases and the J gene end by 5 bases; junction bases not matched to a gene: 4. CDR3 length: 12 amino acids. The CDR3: CSAPQGTGELFF. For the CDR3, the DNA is TGCAGCGCGCCACAGGGGACCGGGGAGCTGTTTTTT.

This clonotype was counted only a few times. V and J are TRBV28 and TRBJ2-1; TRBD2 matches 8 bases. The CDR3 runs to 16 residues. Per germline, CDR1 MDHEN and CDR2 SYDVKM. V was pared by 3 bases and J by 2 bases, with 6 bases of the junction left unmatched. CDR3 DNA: TGTGCCAGCAGTTTGTTTCCGGGAGGGCCCTACAATGAGCAGTTCTTC. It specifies CASSLFPGGPYNEQFF. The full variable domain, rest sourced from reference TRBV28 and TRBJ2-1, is DVKVTQSSRYLVKRTGEKVFLECVQDMDHENMFWYRQDPGLGLRLIYFSYDVKMKEKGDIPEGYSVSREKKERFSLILESASTNQTSMYLCASSLFPGGPYNEQFFGPGTRLTVL.

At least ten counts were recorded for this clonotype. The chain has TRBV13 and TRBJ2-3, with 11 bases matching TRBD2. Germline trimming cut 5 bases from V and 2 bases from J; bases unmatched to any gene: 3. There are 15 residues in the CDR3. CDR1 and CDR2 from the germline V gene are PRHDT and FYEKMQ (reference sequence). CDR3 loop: CASSPGLAVTDTQYF. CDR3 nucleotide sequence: TGTGCCAGCAGCCCGGGACTAGCGGTCACAGATACGCAGTATTTT.

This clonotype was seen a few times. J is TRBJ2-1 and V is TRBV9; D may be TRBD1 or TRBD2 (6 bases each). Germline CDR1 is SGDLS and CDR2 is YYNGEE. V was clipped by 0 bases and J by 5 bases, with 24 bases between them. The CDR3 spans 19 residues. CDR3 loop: CASSVGPGASELADNEQFF. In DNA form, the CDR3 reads TGTGCCAGCAGCGTAGGACCGGGGGCGTCCGAGCTCGCGGACAATGAGCAGTTCTTC.

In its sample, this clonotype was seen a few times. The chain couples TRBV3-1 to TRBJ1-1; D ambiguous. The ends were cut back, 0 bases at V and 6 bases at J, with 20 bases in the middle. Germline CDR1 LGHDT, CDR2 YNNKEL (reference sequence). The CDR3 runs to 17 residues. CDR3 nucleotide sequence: TGTGCCAGCAGCCAAGATCGGATGGGTACGTCGGTGGCTGAAGCTTTCTTT. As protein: CASSQDRMGTSVAEAFF. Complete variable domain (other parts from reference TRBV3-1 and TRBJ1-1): DTAVSQTPKYLVTQMGNDKSIKCEQNLGHDTMYWYKQDSKKFLKIMFSYNNKELIINETVPNRFSPKSPDKAHLNLHINSLELGDSAVYFCASSQDRMGTSVAEAFFGQGTRLTVV.

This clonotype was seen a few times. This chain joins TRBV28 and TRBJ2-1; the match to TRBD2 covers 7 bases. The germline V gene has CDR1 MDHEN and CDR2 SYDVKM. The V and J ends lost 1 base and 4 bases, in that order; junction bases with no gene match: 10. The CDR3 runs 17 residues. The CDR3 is CASSLSFRTSTYNEQFF. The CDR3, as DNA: TGTGCCAGCAGTTTATCCTTCCGGACTAGTACTTACAATGAGCAGTTCTTC.

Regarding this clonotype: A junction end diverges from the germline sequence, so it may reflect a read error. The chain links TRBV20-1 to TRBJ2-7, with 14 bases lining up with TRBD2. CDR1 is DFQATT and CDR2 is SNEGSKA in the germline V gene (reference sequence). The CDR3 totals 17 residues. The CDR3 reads CSASKTGPGLAGVERYF. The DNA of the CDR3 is TGCAGTGCTAGTAAGACGGGCCCGGGACTAGCGGGAGTCGAGCGGTACTTC.

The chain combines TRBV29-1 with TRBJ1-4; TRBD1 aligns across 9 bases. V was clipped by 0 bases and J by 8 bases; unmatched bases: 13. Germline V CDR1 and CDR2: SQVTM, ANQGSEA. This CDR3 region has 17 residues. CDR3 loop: CSVEESSSGQGGEKLFF. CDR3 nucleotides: TGCAGCGTTGAAGAGTCTTCCTCGGGACAGGGAGGGGAAAAACTGTTTTTT.

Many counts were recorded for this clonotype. CDR3 nucleotides: TGCGCCAGCAGCCATCCCACGGACCTATGGTCCTACACCTTC. Its protein is CASSHPTDLWSYTF. The chain couples TRBV4-1 to TRBJ1-2; D ambiguous. The CDR3 totals 14 residues. Trimming took 3 bases from V and 10 from J, leaving 18 bases between them. Germline V gives CDR1 MGHRA, CDR2 YSYEKL.

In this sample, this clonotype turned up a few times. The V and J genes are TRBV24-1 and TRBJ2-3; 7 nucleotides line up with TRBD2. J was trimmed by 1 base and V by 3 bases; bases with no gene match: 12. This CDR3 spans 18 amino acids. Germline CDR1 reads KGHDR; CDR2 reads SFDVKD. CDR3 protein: CATSDIPGLLGGTDTQYF. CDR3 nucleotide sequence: TGTGCCACCAGTGATATCCCGGGACTACTAGGTGGCACAGATACGCAGTATTTT.

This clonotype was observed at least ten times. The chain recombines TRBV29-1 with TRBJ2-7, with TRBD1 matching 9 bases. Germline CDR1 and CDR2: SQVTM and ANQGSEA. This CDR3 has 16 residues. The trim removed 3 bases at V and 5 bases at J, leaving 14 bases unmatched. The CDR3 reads CSVEEGQGGERHEQYF. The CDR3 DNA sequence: TGCAGCGTTGAGGAGGGACAGGGAGGGGAGAGGCACGAGCAGTACTTC.

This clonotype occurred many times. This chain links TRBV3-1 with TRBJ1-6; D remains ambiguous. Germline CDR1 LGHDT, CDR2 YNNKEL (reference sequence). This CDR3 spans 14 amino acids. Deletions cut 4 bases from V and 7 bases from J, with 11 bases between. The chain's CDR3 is CASSRPAANSPLHF. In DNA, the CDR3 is TGTGCCAGCAGCCGCCCCGCGGCGAATTCACCCCTCCACTTT.

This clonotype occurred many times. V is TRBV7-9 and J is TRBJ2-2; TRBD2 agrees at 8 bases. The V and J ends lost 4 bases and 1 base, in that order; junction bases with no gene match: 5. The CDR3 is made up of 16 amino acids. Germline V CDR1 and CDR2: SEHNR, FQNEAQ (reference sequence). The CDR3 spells CASSSTSGRNTGELFF. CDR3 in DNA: TGTGCCAGCAGCTCCACCAGCGGGAGGAACACCGGGGAGCTGTTTTTT.

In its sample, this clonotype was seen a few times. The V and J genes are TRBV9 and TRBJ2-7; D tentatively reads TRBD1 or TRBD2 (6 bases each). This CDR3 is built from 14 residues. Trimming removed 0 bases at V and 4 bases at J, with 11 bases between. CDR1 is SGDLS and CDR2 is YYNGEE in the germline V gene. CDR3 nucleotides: TGTGCCAGCAGCGTAGGGGGGGCCGAATACGAGCAGTACTTC. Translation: CASSVGGAEYEQYF.

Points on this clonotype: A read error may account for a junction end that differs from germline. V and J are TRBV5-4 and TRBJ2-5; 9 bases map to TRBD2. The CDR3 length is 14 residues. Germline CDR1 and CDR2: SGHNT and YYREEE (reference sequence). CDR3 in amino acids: CASSWDSGRETQCF. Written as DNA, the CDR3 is TGTGCCAGCAGCTGGGATAGCGGGAGAGAGACCCAGTGCTTC. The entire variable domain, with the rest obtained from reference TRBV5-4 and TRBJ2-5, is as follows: ETGVTQSPTHLIKTRGQQVTLRCSSQSGHNTVSWYQQALGQGPQFIFQYYREEENGRGNFPPRFSGLQFPNYSSELNVNALELDDSALYLCASSWDSGRETQCFGPGTRLLVL.

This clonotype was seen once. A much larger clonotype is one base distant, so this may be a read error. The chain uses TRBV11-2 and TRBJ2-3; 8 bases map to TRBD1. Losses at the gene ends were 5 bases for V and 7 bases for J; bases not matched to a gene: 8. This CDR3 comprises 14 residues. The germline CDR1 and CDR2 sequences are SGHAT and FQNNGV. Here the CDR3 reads CASSGDRIQNTQYF. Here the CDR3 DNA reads TGTGCCAGCAGCGGGGACAGGATCCAGAATACGCAGTATTTT.